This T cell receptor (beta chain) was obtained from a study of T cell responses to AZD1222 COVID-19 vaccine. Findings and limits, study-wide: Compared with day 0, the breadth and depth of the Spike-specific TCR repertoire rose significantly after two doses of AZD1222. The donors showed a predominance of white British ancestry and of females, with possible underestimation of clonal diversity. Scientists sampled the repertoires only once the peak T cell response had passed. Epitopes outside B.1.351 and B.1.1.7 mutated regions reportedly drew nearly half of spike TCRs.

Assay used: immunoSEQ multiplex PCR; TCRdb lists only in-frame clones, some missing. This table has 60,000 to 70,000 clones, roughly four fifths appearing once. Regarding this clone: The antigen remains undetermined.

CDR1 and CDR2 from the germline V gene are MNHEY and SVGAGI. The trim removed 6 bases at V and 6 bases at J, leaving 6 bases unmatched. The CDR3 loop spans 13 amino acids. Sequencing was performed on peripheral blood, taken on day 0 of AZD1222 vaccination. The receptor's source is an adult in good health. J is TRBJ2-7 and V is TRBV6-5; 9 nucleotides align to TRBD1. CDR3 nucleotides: TGTGCCAGCAGAGCGGACAGGGGAGGCGAGCAGTACTTC. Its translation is CASRADRGGEQYF.